What follows are 5 T cell receptor beta chains derived from one specimen sequenced in a study of blood T cell repertoires in COVID-19. Sequencing was performed with immunoSEQ multiplex PCR; in TCRdb, only in-frame clones are kept and a portion is missing. The sample records about 280,000 clones, about four fifths being singletons. Sequenced input: PBMCs or T cells enriched from blood (not recorded which). Receptor source: a man in his forties who had been exposed to COVID-19.

The chain has TRBV5-5 and TRBJ1-4; D gene uncertain. The CDR3 loop spans 11 amino acids. V lost 7 bases and J lost 2, with 3 bases in between. Germline values: CDR1 SGHKS, CDR2 YYEKEE (reference sequence). The chain's CDR3 is CASRTNEKLFF. Here the CDR3 DNA reads TGTGCCAGCCGGACTAATGAAAAACTGTTTTTT.

This clone was seen a few times. The chain employs TRBV5-1 and TRBJ1-6; tentatively, D is TRBD1 (5 bases). The CDR3 is 15 residues long. Germline V gene sequence: CDR1 SGHRS, CDR2 YFSETQ. V lost 4 bases to trimming and J lost 9 bases, with 17 bases between them. DNA for the CDR3: TGCGCCAGCAGCCTGGACTCACTCGGGGGTTCACCCCTCCACTTT. This sequence encodes CASSLDSLGGSPLHF.

This clone was seen once. This chain links TRBV11-2 with TRBJ2-3; 11 bases are a match to TRBD2. The germline V gene encodes CDR1 SGHAT and CDR2 FQNNGV. The CDR3 has 17 residues. With 1 base clipped from V and 7 bases from J, the junction kept 10 bases outside the gene matches. CDR3 DNA sequence: TGTGCCAGCAGCTTAGTCCCTAGTAGCGGGAGGGCCAATACGCAGTATTTT. Translation: CASSLVPSSGRANTQYF.

This clone was counted between two and nine times. This chain uses TRBV5-5 with TRBJ1-4; D not resolved. The CDR3 has 15 residues. Trimming stripped 0 bases from V and 4 bases from J, with 10 bases between. CDR1 and CDR2 from the germline V gene are SGHKS and YYEKEE (reference sequence). The CDR3 loop is CASSLGSTVNEKLFF. CDR3 coding DNA: TGTGCCAGCAGCTTGGGTAGTACAGTTAATGAAAAACTGTTTTTT. Combining the CDR3 with reference TRBV5-5 and TRBJ1-4 gives the whole variable domain DAGVTQSPTHLIKTRGQQVTLRCSPISGHKSVSWYQQVLGQGPQFIFQYYEKEERGRGNFPDRFSARQFPNYSSELNVNALLLGDSALYLCASSLGSTVNEKLFFGSGTQLSVL.

J is TRBJ2-7 and V is TRBV5-8, with D possibly matching TRBD1 (6 bases). V was pared by 0 bases and J by 0 bases, with 10 bases between. Germline values: CDR1 SGHTS, CDR2 YDEGEE. The CDR3 loop spans 15 amino acids. The CDR3 DNA follows: TGTGCCAGCAGCTTGGGCAGGGGCAGCTCCTACGAGCAGTACTTC. Translation gives CASSLGRGSSYEQYF.